The rows below give T cell receptor beta chains drawn from one sample of a study of blood T cell repertoires in COVID-19. Clones were read by immunoSEQ multiplex PCR, and TCRdb kept only the in-frame ones, dropping some. The sample lists roughly 70,000 clones; roughly four fifths were seen once. Sequenced material: peripheral blood. Receptor source: a man between 65 and 79 years old with COVID-19, enrolled during active disease. The CDR3 runs from the conserved cysteine through the conserved F or W. The order of the fields is J gene, V gene, D gene, CDR3 protein. D genes are given only for firm matches.

TRBJ2-1,TRBV3-1/TRBV3-2,TRBD2,CASSQVTSPSGQFF
TRBJ2-5,TRBV7-6,TRBD1,CASSLAPPGQGKGETQYF
TRBJ2-7,TRBV5-1,.,CASSWTEFSYEQYF
TRBJ1-5,TRBV7-2,.,CASSLVDGSNQPQHF
TRBJ2-2,TRBV29-1,TRBD2,CSVGTSAATGELFF
TRBJ2-2,TRBV5-1,.,CASSPRGNTGELFF
TRBJ1-5,TRBV28,TRBD1,CASSFPGQGHQPQHF
TRBJ2-7,TRBV30,.,CAWRIAGSHYEQYF
TRBJ2-1,TRBV27,TRBD2,CATIPGLAGGVSYNEQFF
TRBJ2-2,TRBV11-2,TRBD1,CASSLRGQGFTGELFF
TRBJ1-1,TRBV6-2/TRBV6-3,.,CASSHQGHTEAFF
TRBJ2-7,TRBV11-2,.,CASSLDRGYEQYF
TRBJ1-5,TRBV10-3,.,CAISEGQNQPQHF
TRBJ1-1,TRBV4-3,.,CASSSSGAGVNTEAFF
TRBJ1-1,TRBV29-1,.,CSVGGLIQGAHTEAFF
TRBJ1-5,TRBV12-3/TRBV12-4,TRBD1,CASTDRANQPQHF
TRBJ1-2,TRBV9,.,CASSDRAGDYGYTF